Each of the 21 T cell receptor beta chains below was sequenced from the same sample in a study of PD-L1 blockade in urothelial cancer (dated by TCRdb to 2015 to 2018). The protocol used for the library was the immunoSEQ multiplex PCR assay. This immuneACCESS table, as held by TCRdb, lists in-frame sequences with V and J called but not all clones. Of the missing ones, under half trace to an unresolved V gene in checked studies; the others have no known cause. Recorded for this sample are under 55,000 clones; nearly 90% of them occurred a single time. In total, the top ten clones hold around a quarter of the sample. The time point label, as the study defines it: pretreatment peripheral blood. The specimen comprised PBMCs, sampled around atezolizumab (anti-PD-L1) treatment. All receptors come from a donor aged 40 or older with urothelial cancer.

V gene TRBV18 combines with J gene TRBJ2-7; a weak D match, TRBD1 (6 bases). Germline CDR1 reads KGHSH; CDR2 reads LQKENI. The CDR3 covers 14 residues. Trimming removed 0 bases from V and 4 bases from J, with 10 bases in between. The CDR3 loop is CASSPPWGQYEQYF. DNA of the CDR3: TGTGCCAGCTCACCACCCTGGGGGCAGTACGAGCAGTACTTC.

This clone was seen just once. The chain links TRBV9 to TRBJ2-4, with D perhaps TRBD2 (5 bases). CDR1 is SGDLS and CDR2 is YYNGEE in the germline V gene. This CDR3 spans 12 amino acids. Trimming took off 5 bases at V and 9 bases at J, with 12 bases between the two ends. In DNA, the CDR3 is TGTGCCAGCAGTTCCCAAGGGAGCATTCAGTACTTC. The encoded protein is CASSSQGSIQYF.

The rearrangement joins TRBV11-3 to TRBJ2-1, with D possibly being TRBD1 (5 bases). Germline assignment: CDR1 SGHNT and CDR2 YENEEA. CDR3 length: 13 amino acids. V was cut by 0 bases and J by 12 bases, with 12 bases left in between. CDR3 sequence: CASSLDLQGRQFF. CDR3 nucleotides: TGTGCCAGCAGCTTAGATCTCCAGGGAAGGCAGTTCTTC.

The chain uses TRBV9 and TRBJ1-1, with 12 positions matching TRBD1. The CDR3 sequence is 17 residues long. V gave up 3 bases and J gave up 1 base; unmatched junction bases: 7. The germline CDR1 and CDR2 sequences are SGDLS and YYNGEE. In DNA, the CDR3 is TGTGCCAGCAGCGCGGGGACAGGGGGCTTTCGGAACACTGAAGCTTTCTTT. This gives the protein CASSAGTGGFRNTEAFF.

The chain is built from TRBV14 and TRBJ1-1; no firm D call. Germline assignment: CDR1 SGHDN and CDR2 FVKESK. The V end lost 3 bases, the J end lost 0 bases, and 8 bases lay between the germline ends. The CDR3 is 14 residues long. The DNA of the CDR3 is TGTGCCAGCAGCCACCAACGGGTGAACACTGAAGCTTTCTTT. Its protein product is CASSHQRVNTEAFF.

The genes are TRBV7-3 and TRBJ2-1; TRBD1 might be the D (6 bases). The CDR3 runs to 15 residues. V was pared by 2 bases and J by 8 bases, with 16 bases between. Germline V gene data show CDR1 as SGHTA and CDR2 as FQGTGA. The CDR3 sequence: CASSLGDTVGDEQFF. CDR3 bases: TGTGCCAGCAGCTTAGGGGACACCGTGGGCGATGAGCAGTTCTTC.

J is TRBJ2-1 and V is TRBV14; 12 bases line up with TRBD2. Germline V gives CDR1 SGHDN, CDR2 FVKESK. The CDR3 spans 15 residues. The V and J ends lost 4 bases and 6 bases, in that order; junction bases with no gene match: 4. The CDR3 nucleotides are TGTGCCAGCAGCCCACGGACTAGCGGGGCCAATGAGCAGTTCTTC. The encoded protein is CASSPRTSGANEQFF.

V gene TRBV18 combines with J gene TRBJ1-5; 8 bases agree with TRBD1. This CDR3 is 15 amino acids long. The V and J ends lost 4 bases and 3 bases, in that order; junction bases with no gene match: 5. Looked up from germline, CDR1 is KGHSH and CDR2 is LQKENI. The CDR3, as DNA: TGTGCCAGCTCACTTGAACAGGGGGACAATCAGCCCCAGCATTTT. It is translated as CASSLEQGDNQPQHF.

This clone was recorded once. The J gene is TRBJ2-1, the V gene TRBV11-2; D is undetermined. The V gene lost 5 bases and the J gene lost 7 bases, with 21 bases spanning the gap. The V gene's germline CDR1 is SGHAT and CDR2 FQNNGV. The CDR3 has 16 residues. The CDR3 reads CASSPLRPAPGNEQFF. The CDR3 region has the DNA TGTGCCAGCAGCCCCCTAAGGCCCGCCCCCGGGAATGAGCAGTTCTTC.

The V call is TRBV2, the J call TRBJ1-3; 7 bases map to TRBD1. CDR3 length equals 16 residues. J gave up 0 bases and V 4 bases, and 6 bases lay outside the gene matches. Germline values: CDR1 SNHLY, CDR2 FYNNEI. The DNA of the CDR3 is TGTGCCAGCAGTGGACAGGGAGTCACCTCTGGAAACACCATATATTTT. It is translated as CASSGQGVTSGNTIYF.

The chain links TRBV4-1 to TRBJ2-5; 11 nucleotides align to TRBD2. Germline loops: CDR1 MGHRA, CDR2 YSYEKL. The V gene end was trimmed by 3 bases and the J gene end by 2 bases; junction bases not matched to a gene: 5. The CDR3 runs to 16 residues. CDR3 nucleotides: TGCGCCAGCAGCCATGGGCCTAGCGGGAGGCAAGAGACCCAGTACTTC. Its translation is CASSHGPSGRQETQYF.

This chain connects TRBV7-9 to TRBJ2-7; the D gene is possibly TRBD2 (5 bases). The CDR3 runs 14 residues. CDR1 is SEHNR and CDR2 is FQNEAQ in the germline V gene (reference sequence). Trimming removed 1 base from V and 8 bases from J, with 15 bases in between. CDR3 bases: TGTGCCAGCAGCTTAGGGGTGAGGGCTTGGAAGCAGTACTTC. It is translated as CASSLGVRAWKQYF.

The rearrangement joins TRBV7-2 to TRBJ1-1; the D gene is possibly TRBD1 (5 bases). The CDR3 consists of 15 residues. Looked up from germline, CDR1 is SGHTA and CDR2 is FQGNSA. The germline V and J ends were trimmed by 1 base and 6 bases, with 15 bases remaining between them. CDR3 nucleotides: TGTGCCAGCAGCTTAGGAGGACAAAGGGCGGCTGAAGCTTTCTTT. Translation: CASSLGGQRAAEAFF. The variable domain in full, completed from reference TRBV7-2 and TRBJ1-1, reads GAGVSQSPSNKVTEKGKDVELRCDPISGHTALYWYRQSLGQGLEFLIYFQGNSAPDKSGLPSDRFSAERTGGSVSTLTIQRTQQEDSAVYLCASSLGGQRAAEAFFGQGTRLTVV.

This chain links TRBV19 with TRBJ1-5; D gene unclear. The length of the CDR3 is 12 residues. The germline CDR1 and CDR2 sequences are LNHDA and SQIVND (reference sequence). Between the trimmed V and J ends, which lost 9 bases and 9 bases, there was a span of 15 bases. The CDR3 sequence is CASALGPVPQHF. CDR3 bases: TGTGCCAGCGCCCTAGGTCCCGTGCCCCAGCATTTT.

The rearrangement links TRBV15 to TRBJ2-1; D is perhaps TRBD2 (5 bases). Trimming cost V 1 base and J 8 bases, with 9 bases left between them. The germline gives CDR1 LNHNV, CDR2 YYDKDF (reference sequence). This CDR3 has 13 amino acids. CDR3 sequence: CATSRGPGDEQFF. DNA of the CDR3: TGTGCCACCAGCAGAGGCCCCGGGGATGAGCAGTTCTTC. The whole variable domain, filled in from reference TRBV15 and TRBJ2-1, reads DAMVIQNPRYQVTQFGKPVTLSCSQTLNHNVMYWYQQKSSQAPKLLFHYYDKDFNNEADTPDNFQSRRPNTSFCFLDIRSPGLGDTAMYLCATSRGPGDEQFFGPGTRLTVL.

The gene calls are TRBV5-1 and TRBJ2-5; tentatively, D is TRBD2 (5 bases). Germline loops: CDR1 SGHRS, CDR2 YFSETQ. The CDR3 runs to 15 residues. V was clipped by 1 base and J by 5 bases, with 15 bases between them. CDR3 sequence reads: CASSLPLGSGETQYF. The CDR3 DNA is TGCGCCAGCAGCTTGCCTCTGGGGAGTGGTGAGACCCAGTACTTC.

The CDR3 is CASSLQRDRSYNEQFF. The CDR3 DNA follows: TGCGCCAGCAGCCTCCAGCGGGATCGGTCCTACAATGAGCAGTTCTTC. V usage is TRBV5-1 and J usage is TRBJ2-1, with 7 bases aligning to TRBD2. The CDR3 covers 16 residues. Losses at the gene ends were 4 bases for V and 1 base for J; bases not matched to a gene: 8. Germline values: CDR1 SGHRS, CDR2 YFSETQ.

The chain has TRBV5-4 and TRBJ2-1; TRBD2 matches at 12 bases. The CDR3 is made up of 16 amino acids. Per the germline V gene, CDR1 is SGHNT and CDR2 is YYREEE (reference sequence). V shed 3 bases, J shed 6 bases, and the junction held 7 bases outside the gene matches. CDR3 sequence (DNA): TGTGCCAGCAGCTCGCCCCTAGCGGGAGGGGTCAATGAGCAGTTCTTC. This translates into CASSSPLAGGVNEQFF.

V is TRBV9 and J is TRBJ2-7; 13 nucleotides agree with TRBD2. The length of the CDR3 is 17 residues. Looked up from germline, CDR1 is SGDLS and CDR2 is YYNGEE. Trimming took 0 bases from V and 2 from J; bases not matched to a gene: 5. The CDR3 sequence is CASSVGTSGSTPYEQYF. CDR3 nucleotides: TGTGCCAGCAGCGTAGGGACTAGCGGGAGTACCCCCTACGAGCAGTACTTC.

The chain has TRBV6-6 and TRBJ2-2, with D perhaps matching TRBD2 (5 bases). The CDR3 extends over 14 amino acids. Germline assignment: CDR1 MNHNY and CDR2 SVGAGI (reference sequence). Trimming stripped 7 bases from V and 2 bases from J, with 11 bases between. The CDR3 DNA reads TGTGCCAGCAACTCCGGGATAAACACCGGGGAGCTGTTTTTT. It translates to CASNSGINTGELFF.

The chain uses TRBV4-1 and TRBJ1-1; D ambiguous. Trimming removed 2 bases from V and 4 bases from J, with 14 bases in between. CDR1 and CDR2 (germline): MGHRA, YSYEKL. The CDR3 runs 15 residues. Written as DNA, the CDR3 is TGCGCCAGCAGCCAAACCCCCGCCCGGGGCACTGAAGCTTTCTTT. This translates into CASSQTPARGTEAFF.